This T cell receptor beta chain was obtained from a study of T-cell reconstitution after alpha-beta-depleted transplantation in children. Overall study results and limits: In patients about two months after transplant, alpha-beta T cells reportedly arose from several hundred expanded graft clones. Among T cells one year after transplant, newly produced cells accounted for most counts and diversity.

This clonotype was detected many times. The antigen remains undetermined. The CDR3 covers 14 residues. CDR1 is SQVTM and CDR2 is ANQGSEA in the germline V gene. The ends lost 5 bases at V and 4 bases at J; junction bases unmatched: 10. Unique molecular identifiers were incorporated into the prepared TCRbeta library. TCRdb re-derived calls from the PCR reads in MiXCR, one entry per CDR3 protein. Of fewer than 350,000 distinct CDR3 sequences in the sample, roughly 10% were seen once. Here the sequenced sample was peripheral blood, taken 180 days after TCRalphabeta/CD19-depleted stem cell transplant. This clonotype was sampled from a male patient aged 2-15 years who had a stem cell transplant for chronic granulomatous disease, so the T cells may come from the graft donor. The chain has TRBV29-1 and TRBJ2-7, with 8 bases that match TRBD2. The CDR3 loop is CSVNGRAPSYEQYF. CDR3 nucleotide sequence: TGCAGCGTTAACGGGAGGGCCCCATCATACGAGCAGTACTTC.